Described below is a single T cell receptor beta chain sequence and its context. These data come from a study of blood T cell repertoires in COVID-19. About the study: The origin of the acute and convalescent COVID-19 samples was the United States, Italy and Spain.

Profiled with immunoSEQ multiplex PCR; TCRdb holds only in-frame clones, not every one. Of around 220,000 clones in the sample, just over 85% were seen once. Between the trimmed V and J ends, which lost 6 bases and 2 bases, there was a span of 8 bases. Germline V gives CDR1 WSHSY, CDR2 SAAADI. The CDR3 spans 13 residues. The specimen sequenced was PBMCs or T cells enriched from blood (not recorded which). V and J are TRBV10-2 and TRBJ2-1; maybe TRBD2 (5 bases). The TCR was taken from a woman aged 50 to 60 with acute COVID-19. DNA for the CDR3: TGCGCCAGCAGAGACGGGACCTACAATGAGCAGTTCTTC. Its protein product is CASRDGTYNEQFF.